This T cell receptor (beta chain) was retrieved from a study of control samples from healthy donors and cancer patients. The CDR3 covers 13 residues. Germline V gene data show CDR1 as LGHDT and CDR2 as YNNKEL (reference sequence). V was cut by 1 base and J by 10 bases, with 11 bases left in between. TCRdb's table, derived via immunoSEQ multiplex PCR, lists solely in-frame clones and lacks some. The table shows 210,000 or so clones, with about nine tenths occurring only once. Sequencing was performed on blood. The origin of this receptor is a man aged 25 to 45 in good health. The chain couples TRBV3-1 (or the pseudogene TRBV3-2) to TRBJ2-1; D call uncertain. Written as DNA, the CDR3 is TGTGCCAGCAGCCAAGGTCAGCTTGGAGAGCAGTTCTTC. Translating it yields CASSQGQLGEQFF.